The rows below give T cell receptor beta chains drawn from one sample of a study of spatial heterogeneity in lung cancer. TCRdb itself ran the 5' RACE reads through MiXCR, one entry per CDR3 protein. The repertoire holds some 85,000 distinct CDR3 sequences, approximately 18% seen once, with 6.2% in the top ten. The material sequenced was PBMCs, taken at surgery. These receptors all come from a male donor with early-stage non-small cell lung cancer. Both conserved end residues are part of each CDR3. D genes are given only for firm matches. Only part of the rows carry a size: once, few, many, or a class if the clone is expanded.

j_call | clone_size | v_call | d_call | cdr3_aa | cdr3_nt
TRBJ2-7 | . | TRBV10-3 | . | CAISESPGTLYEQYF | TGTGCCATCAGTGAGAGCCCCGGGACGCTCTACGAGCAGTACTTC
TRBJ2-1 | many | TRBV24-1 | . | CALRNEQFF | TGTGCCTTACGGAATGAGCAGTTCTTC
TRBJ2-3 | . | TRBV7-2 | . | CASSYGRTTSTDTQYF | TGTGCCAGCAGCTACGGACGTACCACTAGCACAGATACGCAGTATTTT
TRBJ1-6 | few | TRBV25-1 | . | CASSLPSGNSPLHF | TGTGCCAGCAGTCTCCCCTCAGGAAATTCACCCCTCCACTTT
TRBJ1-4 | few | TRBV27 | . | CASSLSGPREKLFF | TGTGCCAGCAGTTTATCGGGGCCAAGAGAAAAACTGTTTTTT
TRBJ2-1 | many | TRBV7-6 | . | CASSLGLDNEQFF | TGTGCCAGCAGCTTAGGTTTAGACAATGAGCAGTTCTTC
TRBJ2-5 | few | TRBV18 | . | CASSPGTLRETQYF | TGTGCCAGCTCACCCGGGACGTTGAGAGAGACCCAGTACTTC
TRBJ1-4 | few | TRBV7-9 | TRBD1 | CASSLAQAGGYEKLFF | TGTGCCAGCAGCTTAGCGCAGGCAGGGGGCTATGAAAAACTGTTTTTT
TRBJ2-5 | . | TRBV9 | . | CASSLREARETQYF | TGTGCCAGCAGCCTTCGAGAGGCCCGGGAGACCCAGTACTTC
TRBJ2-7 | once | TRBV20-1 | . | CSAEDVREPYEQYF | TGCAGCGCCGAGGATGTGCGGGAACCCTACGAGCAGTACTTC
TRBJ2-7 | many | TRBV28 | . | CASSLQGGATEQYF | TGTGCCAGCAGTTTACAGGGGGGCGCGACCGAGCAGTACTTC
TRBJ2-1 | . | TRBV7-8 | . | CASSITASSYNEQFF | TGTGCCAGCAGCATTACTGCGAGCTCCTACAATGAGCAGTTCTTC
TRBJ1-1 | . | TRBV30 | . | CAWRMMNTEAFF | TGTGCCTGGAGAATGATGAACACTGAAGCTTTCTTT
TRBJ1-2 | few | TRBV6-5 | . | CASSYFGHYGYTF | TGTGCCAGCAGTTATTTCGGACACTATGGCTACACCTTC
TRBJ2-3 | . | TRBV25-1 | TRBD2 | CASSTQLAGAVDTQYF | TGTGCCAGCAGTACACAACTAGCGGGAGCAGTAGATACGCAGTATTTT
TRBJ2-7 | . | TRBV11-3 | . | CASSSLAVSYEQYF | TGTGCCAGCAGCTCATTAGCGGTATCCTACGAGCAGTACTTC
TRBJ1-5 | . | TRBV5-1 | . | CASRLDGYQPQHF | TGCGCCAGCAGACTTGACGGCTATCAGCCCCAGCATTTT
TRBJ1-3 | few | TRBV28 | TRBD1 | CASSRGQLVSGNTIYF | TGTGCCAGCAGTCGGGGACAGTTAGTCTCTGGAAACACCATATATTTT
TRBJ1-1 | few | TRBV11-2 | . | CASSSIFTEAFF | TGTGCCAGCAGCTCTATTTTTACTGAAGCTTTCTTT
TRBJ1-1 | . | TRBV7-2 | . | CVSSLRTMNTEAFF | TGTGTCAGCAGCTTAAGAACTATGAACACTGAAGCTTTCTTT
TRBJ2-7 | few | TRBV20-1 | TRBD1 | CSARKPGQSPYEQYF | TGCAGTGCTAGAAAACCGGGACAGTCCCCCTACGAGCAGTACTTC
TRBJ2-3 | . | TRBV11-2 | . | CASSLAASSTDTQYF | TGTGCCAGCAGCTTAGCAGCTTCTAGCACAGATACGCAGTATTTT
TRBJ2-3 | many | TRBV20-1 | . | CSARDDLGGVSDTQYF | TGCAGTGCTAGAGATGATCTGGGGGGTGTTTCGGATACGCAGTATTTT
TRBJ1-5 | few | TRBV10-3 | . | CAISGDGSNQPQHF | TGTGCCATCAGTGGGGACGGTAGCAATCAGCCCCAGCATTTT
TRBJ1-1 | many | TRBV7-8 | . | CASRPGNTEAFF | TGTGCCAGCAGACCCGGAAACACTGAAGCTTTCTTT
TRBJ2-7 | . | TRBV28 | TRBD2 | CASSQTSGIRREQYF | TGTGCCAGCAGTCAAACTAGCGGGATAAGGCGCGAGCAGTACTTC
TRBJ2-5 | . | TRBV29-1 | . | CSVGRGEETQYF | TGCAGCGTGGGCAGGGGGGAAGAGACCCAGTACTTC
TRBJ2-7 | . | TRBV7-2 | TRBD2 | CASSLWGGLAGVEAYEQYF | TGTGCCAGCAGCTTATGGGGGGGACTAGCGGGAGTCGAGGCCTACGAGCAGTACTTC
TRBJ2-6 | many | TRBV7-6 | . | CASSLSGSGANVLTF | TGTGCCAGCAGCTTATCTGGGAGTGGGGCCAACGTCCTGACTTTC
TRBJ2-2 | . | TRBV29-1 | . | CSVGHTNTGELFF | TGCAGCGTGGGACATACGAACACCGGGGAGCTGTTTTTT
TRBJ1-1 | few | TRBV29-1 | . | CSSWTANTEAFF | TGCAGCTCTTGGACAGCGAACACTGAAGCTTTCTTT
TRBJ1-1 | few | TRBV28 | . | CASSLTLGTEAFF | TGTGCCAGCAGTTTAACTTTGGGCACTGAAGCTTTCTTT
TRBJ2-7 | . | TRBV3-1 | TRBD1 | CASSPNRGEQYF | TGTGCCAGCAGCCCCAACAGGGGCGAGCAGTACTTC
TRBJ1-3 | few | TRBV4-3 | . | CASSRELTGNTIYF | TGCGCCAGCAGCAGGGAATTAACTGGAAACACCATATATTTT
TRBJ1-5 | . | TRBV28 | TRBD1 | CASSLGGGRQPQHF | TGTGCCAGCAGTTTAGGAGGGGGCCGTCAGCCCCAGCATTTT
TRBJ1-6 | many | TRBV3-1 | . | CASSQGYNSPLHF | TGTGCCAGCAGCCAAGGCTATAATTCACCCCTCCACTTT
TRBJ1-2 | few | TRBV28 | TRBD1 | CASRPLQGGSYTF | TGTGCCAGCAGACCCCTTCAGGGGGGAAGCTACACCTTC
TRBJ2-5 | . | TRBV20-1 | . | CSARNRGETQYF | TGCAGTGCTAGAAACAGAGGGGAGACCCAGTACTTC
TRBJ2-1 | . | TRBV3-1 | TRBD2 | CASSQLLAGGSNEQFF | TGTGCCAGCAGCCAGCTACTAGCGGGAGGCTCCAATGAGCAGTTCTTC
TRBJ1-2 | many | TRBV15 | . | CATSRDLVGYGYTF | TGTGCCACCAGCAGAGATCTCGTAGGCTATGGCTACACCTTC
TRBJ1-6 | . | TRBV6-5 | . | CASSGLSGESPLHF | TGTGCCAGCAGTGGACTATCGGGGGAATCACCCCTCCACTTT
TRBJ2-5 | few | TRBV14 | . | CASSQEGALQETQYF | TGTGCCAGCAGCCAAGAAGGGGCGTTACAAGAGACCCAGTACTTC
TRBJ2-2 | many | TRBV10-3 | . | CAISETQGSGELFF | TGTGCCATCAGTGAAACGCAGGGTTCCGGGGAGCTGTTTTTT
TRBJ1-5 | . | TRBV5-1 | TRBD1 | CASSLQGADQPQHF | TGCGCCAGCAGCTTACAGGGGGCGGATCAGCCCCAGCATTTT
TRBJ2-2 | few | TRBV5-1 | . | CASSSLGTQGINTGELFF | TGCGCCAGCAGCTCCCTCGGTACGCAGGGGATAAACACCGGGGAGCTGTTTTTT
TRBJ2-2 | . | TRBV6-1 | . | CASSEDTGPGTGELFF | TGTGCCAGCAGTGAAGATACGGGCCCGGGCACCGGGGAGCTGTTTTTT
TRBJ2-7 | . | TRBV29-1 | TRBD1 | CSVEGLRDSNSYEQYF | TGCAGCGTTGAAGGGTTGAGGGACAGTAACTCCTACGAGCAGTACTTC
TRBJ2-3 | . | TRBV7-2 | TRBD2 | CASSPRGISGGMVGTDTQYF | TGTGCCAGCAGCCCTCGGGGAATTAGCGGGGGGATGGTCGGCACAGATACGCAGTATTTT
TRBJ2-7 | many | TRBV2 | . | CASSLEGYEQYF | TGTGCCAGCAGTCTGGAGGGGTACGAGCAGTACTTC
TRBJ1-2 | . | TRBV6-2/TRBV6-3 | TRBD1 | CASSTRTGSAFYGYTF | TGTGCCAGCAGCACAAGGACAGGATCCGCATTTTATGGCTACACCTTC
TRBJ2-3 | . | TRBV10-3 | TRBD2 | CAISEASGGGTDTQYF | TGTGCCATCAGTGAAGCTAGCGGGGGCGGCACAGATACGCAGTATTTT
TRBJ1-5 | . | TRBV6-2/TRBV6-3 | TRBD1 | CASTAWTGWDQPQHF | TGTGCCAGCACTGCATGGACAGGGTGGGATCAGCCCCAGCATTTT
TRBJ2-5 | . | TRBV7-9 | . | CASSSWETQYF | TGTGCCAGCAGCTCCTGGGAGACCCAGTACTTC
TRBJ2-7 | many | TRBV20-1 | . | CSARAASDSYEQYF | TGCAGTGCTAGAGCGGCTAGCGACTCCTACGAGCAGTACTTC
TRBJ2-5 | many | TRBV29-1 | TRBD2 | CSVAVHGGETQYF | TGCAGCGTTGCTGTCCACGGGGGGGAGACCCAGTACTTC